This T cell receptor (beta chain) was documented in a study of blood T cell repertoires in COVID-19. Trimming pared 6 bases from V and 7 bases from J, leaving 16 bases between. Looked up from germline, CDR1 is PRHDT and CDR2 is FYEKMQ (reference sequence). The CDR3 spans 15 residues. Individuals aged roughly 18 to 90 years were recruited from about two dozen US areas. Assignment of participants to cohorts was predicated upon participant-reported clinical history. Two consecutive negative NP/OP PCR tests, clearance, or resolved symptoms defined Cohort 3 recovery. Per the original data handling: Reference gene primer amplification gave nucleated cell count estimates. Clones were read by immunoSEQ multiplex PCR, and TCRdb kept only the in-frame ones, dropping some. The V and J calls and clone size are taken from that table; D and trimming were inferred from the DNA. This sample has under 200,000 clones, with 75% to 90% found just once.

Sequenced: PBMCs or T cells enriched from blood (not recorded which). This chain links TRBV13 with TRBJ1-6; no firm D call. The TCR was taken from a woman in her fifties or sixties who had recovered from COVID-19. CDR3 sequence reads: CASSSLGEWNSPLHF. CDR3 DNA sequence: TGTGCCAGCAGTTCCCTCGGGGAGTGGAATTCACCCCTCCACTTT.